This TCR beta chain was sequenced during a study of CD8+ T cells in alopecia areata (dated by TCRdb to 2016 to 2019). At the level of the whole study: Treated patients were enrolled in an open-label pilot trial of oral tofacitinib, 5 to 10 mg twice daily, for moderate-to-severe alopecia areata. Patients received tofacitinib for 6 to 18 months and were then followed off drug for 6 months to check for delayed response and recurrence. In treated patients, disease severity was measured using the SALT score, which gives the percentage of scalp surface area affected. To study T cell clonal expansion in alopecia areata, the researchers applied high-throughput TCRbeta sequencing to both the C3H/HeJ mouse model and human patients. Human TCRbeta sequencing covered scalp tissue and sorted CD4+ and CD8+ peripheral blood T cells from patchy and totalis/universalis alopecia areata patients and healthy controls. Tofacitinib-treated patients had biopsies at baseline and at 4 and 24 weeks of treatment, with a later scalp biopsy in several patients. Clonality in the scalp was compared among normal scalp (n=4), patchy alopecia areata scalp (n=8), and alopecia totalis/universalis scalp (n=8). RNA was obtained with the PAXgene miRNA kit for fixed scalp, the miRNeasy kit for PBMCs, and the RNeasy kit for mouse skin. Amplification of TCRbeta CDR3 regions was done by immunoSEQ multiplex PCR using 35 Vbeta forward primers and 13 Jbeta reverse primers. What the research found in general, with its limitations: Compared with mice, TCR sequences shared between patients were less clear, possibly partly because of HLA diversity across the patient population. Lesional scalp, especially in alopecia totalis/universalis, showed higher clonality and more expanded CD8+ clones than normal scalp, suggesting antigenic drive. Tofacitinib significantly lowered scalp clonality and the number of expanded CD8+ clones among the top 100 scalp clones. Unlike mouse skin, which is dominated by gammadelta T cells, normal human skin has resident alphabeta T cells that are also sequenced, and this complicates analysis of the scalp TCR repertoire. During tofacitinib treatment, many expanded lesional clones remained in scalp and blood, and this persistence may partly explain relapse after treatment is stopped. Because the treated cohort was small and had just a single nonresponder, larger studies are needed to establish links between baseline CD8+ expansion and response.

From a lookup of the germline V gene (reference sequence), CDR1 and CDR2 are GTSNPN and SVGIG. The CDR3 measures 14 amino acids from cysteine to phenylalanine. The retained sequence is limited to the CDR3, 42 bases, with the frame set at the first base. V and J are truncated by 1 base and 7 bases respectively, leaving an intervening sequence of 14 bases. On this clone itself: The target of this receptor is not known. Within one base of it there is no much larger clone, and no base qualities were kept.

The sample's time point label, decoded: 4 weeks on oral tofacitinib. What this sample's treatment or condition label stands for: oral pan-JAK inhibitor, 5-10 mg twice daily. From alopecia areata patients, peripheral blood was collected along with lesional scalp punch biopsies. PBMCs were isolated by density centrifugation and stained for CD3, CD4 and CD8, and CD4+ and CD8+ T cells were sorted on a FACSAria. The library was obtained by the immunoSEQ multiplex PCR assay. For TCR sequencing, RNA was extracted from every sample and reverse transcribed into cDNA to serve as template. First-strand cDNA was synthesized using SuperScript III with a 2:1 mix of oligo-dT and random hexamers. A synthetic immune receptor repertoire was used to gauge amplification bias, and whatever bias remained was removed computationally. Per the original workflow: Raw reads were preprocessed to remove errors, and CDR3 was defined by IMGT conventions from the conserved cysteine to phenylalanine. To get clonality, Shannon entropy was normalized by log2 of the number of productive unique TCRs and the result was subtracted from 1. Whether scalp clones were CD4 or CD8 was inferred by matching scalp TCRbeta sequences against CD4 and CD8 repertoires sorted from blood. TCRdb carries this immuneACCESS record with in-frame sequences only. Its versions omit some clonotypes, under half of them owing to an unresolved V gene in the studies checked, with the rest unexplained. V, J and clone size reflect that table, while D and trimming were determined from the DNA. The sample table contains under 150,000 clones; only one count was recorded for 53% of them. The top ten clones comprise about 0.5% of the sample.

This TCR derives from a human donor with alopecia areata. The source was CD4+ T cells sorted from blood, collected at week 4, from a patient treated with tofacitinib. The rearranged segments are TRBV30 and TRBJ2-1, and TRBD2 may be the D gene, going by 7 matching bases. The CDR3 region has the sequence CAWSALRGANEQFF. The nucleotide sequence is TGTGCCTGGAGTGCCTTACGGGGGGCAAATGAGCAGTTCTTC.